This TCR beta chain was captured by sequencing in a study of naive and memory T cell subsets. Broader study findings: In CD4 and CD8 cells, diversity dropped from naive through EMRA.

CDR1 is SGHKS and CDR2 is YYEKEE in the germline V gene (reference sequence). CDR3 length: 14 amino acids. V lost 1 base, J lost 5 bases, and 12 bases lay in between. Separate alpha and beta amplification began at the second PCR step. Four subsets defined by CD45RA and CD27 were sorted after CD3, CD4, CD8 and live/dead staining. Both TRBC1 and TRBC2 were covered by a beta constant-region primer of two equimolar oligonucleotides. Each CDR3 protein gets one entry after TCRdb re-called the UMI-ligation and nested PCR reads with MiXCR. The sample shows approximately 27,000 distinct CDR3 sequences, 9.5% to 12% of them seen only once. As for this clonotype: The antigen is unknown.

The chain carries TRBV5-5 and TRBJ2-5, with D possibly matching TRBD2 (6 bases). The sequence was collected from a human donor in good health. Input material: effector memory CD4+ T cells from blood. Indicated subset: effector memory, CD45RA- CD27-. CDR3 amino acids: CASSLLGGDETQYF. The CDR3 bases are TGTGCCAGCAGCTTGCTTGGAGGGGACGAGACCCAGTACTTC.